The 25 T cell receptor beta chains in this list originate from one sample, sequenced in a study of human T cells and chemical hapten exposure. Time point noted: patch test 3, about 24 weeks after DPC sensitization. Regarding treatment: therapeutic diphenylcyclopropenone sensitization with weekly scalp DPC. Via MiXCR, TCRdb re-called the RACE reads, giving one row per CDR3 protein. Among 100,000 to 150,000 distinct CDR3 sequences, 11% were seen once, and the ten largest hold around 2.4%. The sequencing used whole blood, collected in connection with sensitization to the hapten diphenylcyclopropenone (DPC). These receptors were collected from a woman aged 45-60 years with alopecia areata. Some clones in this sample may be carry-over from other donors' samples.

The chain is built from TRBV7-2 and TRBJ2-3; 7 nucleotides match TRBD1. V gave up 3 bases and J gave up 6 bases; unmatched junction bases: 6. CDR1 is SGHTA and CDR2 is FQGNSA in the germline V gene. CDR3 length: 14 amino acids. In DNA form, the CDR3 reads TGTGCCAGCAGCTTGGACAGGACATGGGATACGCAGTATTTT. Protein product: CASSLDRTWDTQYF.

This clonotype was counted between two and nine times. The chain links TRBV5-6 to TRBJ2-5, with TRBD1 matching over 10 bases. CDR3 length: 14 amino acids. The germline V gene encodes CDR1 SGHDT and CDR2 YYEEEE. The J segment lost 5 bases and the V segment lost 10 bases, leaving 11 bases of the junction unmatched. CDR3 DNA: TGTGCCTCGCAAACCGGGACAGGGGACGAGACCCAGTACTTC. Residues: CASQTGTGDETQYF.

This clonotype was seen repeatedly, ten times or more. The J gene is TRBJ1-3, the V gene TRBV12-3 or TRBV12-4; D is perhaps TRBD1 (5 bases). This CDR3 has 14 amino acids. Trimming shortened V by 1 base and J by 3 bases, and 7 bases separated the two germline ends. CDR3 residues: CASSLGQNGNTIYF. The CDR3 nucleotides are TGTGCCAGCAGTTTAGGACAGAATGGAAACACCATATATTTT.

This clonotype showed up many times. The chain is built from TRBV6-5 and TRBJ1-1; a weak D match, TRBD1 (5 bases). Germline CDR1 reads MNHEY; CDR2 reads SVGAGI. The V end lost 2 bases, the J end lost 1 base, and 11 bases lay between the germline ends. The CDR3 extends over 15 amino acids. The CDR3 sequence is CASSYTPDKNTEAFF. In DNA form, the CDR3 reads TGTGCCAGCAGTTACACTCCGGACAAGAACACTGAAGCTTTCTTT.

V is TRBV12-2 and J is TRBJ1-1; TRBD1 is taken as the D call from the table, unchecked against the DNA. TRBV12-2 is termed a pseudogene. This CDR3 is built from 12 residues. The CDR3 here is CATIQGVPEAFF. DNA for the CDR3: TGTGCAACCATACAGGGGGTCCCTGAAGCTTTCTTT.

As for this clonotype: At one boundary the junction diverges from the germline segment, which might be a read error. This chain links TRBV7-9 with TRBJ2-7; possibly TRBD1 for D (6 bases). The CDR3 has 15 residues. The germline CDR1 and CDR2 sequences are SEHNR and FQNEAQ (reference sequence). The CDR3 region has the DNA TGTGCCAGCAGCTCCACTTCGGGACACCGCTACGAGAAGTACTTC. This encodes CASSSTSGHRYEKYF.

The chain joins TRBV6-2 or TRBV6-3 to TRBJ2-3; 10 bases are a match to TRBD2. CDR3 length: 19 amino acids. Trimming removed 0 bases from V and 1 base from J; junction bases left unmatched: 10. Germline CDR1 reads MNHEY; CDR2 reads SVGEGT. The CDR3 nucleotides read TGTGCCAGCAGTTACTCGATAGCGGGAGGCCCGCCCGGCACAGATACGCAGTATTTT. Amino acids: CASSYSIAGGPPGTDTQYF.

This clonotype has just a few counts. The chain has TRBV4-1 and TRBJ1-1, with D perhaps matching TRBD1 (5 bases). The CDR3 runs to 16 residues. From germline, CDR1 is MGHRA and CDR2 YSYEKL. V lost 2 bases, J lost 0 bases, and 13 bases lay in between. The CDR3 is CASSQRGDRVNTEAFF. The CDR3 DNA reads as TGCGCCAGCAGCCAAAGAGGGGATAGGGTGAACACTGAAGCTTTCTTT.

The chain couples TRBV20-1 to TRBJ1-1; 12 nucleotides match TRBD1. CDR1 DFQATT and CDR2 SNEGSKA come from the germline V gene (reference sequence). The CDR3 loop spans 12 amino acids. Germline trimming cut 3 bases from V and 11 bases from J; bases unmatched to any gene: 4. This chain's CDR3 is CSARGDRGQAFF. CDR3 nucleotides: TGCAGTGCTAGGGGGGACAGGGGGCAGGCTTTCTTT.

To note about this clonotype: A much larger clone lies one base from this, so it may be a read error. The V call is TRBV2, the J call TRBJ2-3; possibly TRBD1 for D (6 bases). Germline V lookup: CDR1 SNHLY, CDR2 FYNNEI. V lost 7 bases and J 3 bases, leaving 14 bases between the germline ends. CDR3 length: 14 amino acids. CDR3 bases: TGTGCCAGCAAACAGGGATGGCGTACAGATACGCAGTATTTT. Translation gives CASKQGWRTDTQYF.

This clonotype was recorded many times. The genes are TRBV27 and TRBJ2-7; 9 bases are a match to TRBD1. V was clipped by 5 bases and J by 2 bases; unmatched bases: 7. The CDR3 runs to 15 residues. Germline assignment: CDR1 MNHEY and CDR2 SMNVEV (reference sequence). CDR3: CASSPSRDRAYEQYF. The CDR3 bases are TGTGCCAGCAGTCCCTCTAGGGACAGGGCCTACGAGCAGTACTTC.

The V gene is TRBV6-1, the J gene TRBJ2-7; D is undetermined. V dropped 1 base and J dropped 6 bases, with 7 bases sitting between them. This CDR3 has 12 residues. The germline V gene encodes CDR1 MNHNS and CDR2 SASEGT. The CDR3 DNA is TGTGCCAGCAGTGAAGGAACCCGCGAGCAGTACTTC. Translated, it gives CASSEGTREQYF.

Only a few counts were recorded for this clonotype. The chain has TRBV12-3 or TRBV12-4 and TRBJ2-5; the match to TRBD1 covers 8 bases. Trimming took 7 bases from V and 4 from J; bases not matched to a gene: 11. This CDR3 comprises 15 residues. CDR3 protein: CASTLSQGGRETQYF. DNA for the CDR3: TGTGCCAGCACCCTCTCACAGGGGGGACGAGAGACCCAGTACTTC.

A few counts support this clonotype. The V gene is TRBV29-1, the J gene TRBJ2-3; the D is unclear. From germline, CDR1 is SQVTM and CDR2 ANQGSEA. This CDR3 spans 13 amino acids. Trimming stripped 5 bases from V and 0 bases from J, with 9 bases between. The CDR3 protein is CSVPVSSTDTQYF. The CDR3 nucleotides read TGCAGCGTTCCCGTATCAAGCACAGATACGCAGTATTTT.

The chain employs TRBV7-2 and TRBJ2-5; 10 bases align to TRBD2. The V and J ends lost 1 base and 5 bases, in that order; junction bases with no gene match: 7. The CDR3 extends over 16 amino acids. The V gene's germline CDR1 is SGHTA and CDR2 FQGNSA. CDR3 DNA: TGTGCCAGCAGCTTAGTGAGCGGGAGGGGGGGCGAGACCCAGTACTTC. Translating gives CASSLVSGRGGETQYF. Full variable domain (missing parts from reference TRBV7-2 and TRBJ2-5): GAGVSQSPSNKVTEKGKDVELRCDPISGHTALYWYRQSLGQGLEFLIYFQGNSAPDKSGLPSDRFSAERTGGSVSTLTIQRTQQEDSAVYLCASSLVSGRGGETQYFGPGTRLLVL.

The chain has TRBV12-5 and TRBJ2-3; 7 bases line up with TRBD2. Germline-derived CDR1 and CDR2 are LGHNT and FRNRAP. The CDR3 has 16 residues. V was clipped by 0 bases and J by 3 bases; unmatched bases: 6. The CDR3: CASGLVVGGGTDTQYF. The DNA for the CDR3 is TGTGCTAGTGGTTTGGTTGTTGGGGGGGGGACAGATACGCAGTATTTT.

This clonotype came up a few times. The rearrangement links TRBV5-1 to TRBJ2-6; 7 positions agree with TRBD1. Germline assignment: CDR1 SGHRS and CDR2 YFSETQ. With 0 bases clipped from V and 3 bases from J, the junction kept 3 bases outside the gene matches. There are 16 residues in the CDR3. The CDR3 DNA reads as TGCGCCAGCAGCTTGGGACAGGGTGGTGGGGCCAACGTCCTGACTTTC. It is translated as CASSLGQGGGANVLTF.

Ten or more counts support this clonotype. The CDR3 region is CASSFYGQPYPSGANVLTF. CDR3 DNA: TGTGCCAGCAGCTTCTACGGACAGCCGTACCCCTCTGGGGCCAACGTCCTGACTTTC. The chain is built from TRBV7-9 and TRBJ2-6; TRBD1 is a possible D gene (6 bases). The CDR3 has 19 amino acids. V lost 3 bases, J lost 0 bases, and 18 bases lay in between. CDR1 SEHNR and CDR2 FQNEAQ come from the germline V gene (reference sequence). Full variable domain (rest looked up from reference TRBV7-9 and TRBJ2-6): DTGVSQNPRHKITKRGQNVTFRCDPISEHNRLYWYRQTLGQGPEFLTYFQNEAQLEKSRLLSDRFSAERPKGSFSTLEIQRTEQGDSAMYLCASSFYGQPYPSGANVLTFGAGSRLTVL.

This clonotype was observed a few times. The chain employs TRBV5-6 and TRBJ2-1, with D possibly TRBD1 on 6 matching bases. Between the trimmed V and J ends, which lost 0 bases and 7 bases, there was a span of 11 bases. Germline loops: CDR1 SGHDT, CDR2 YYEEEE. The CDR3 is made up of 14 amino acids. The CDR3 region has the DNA TGTGCCAGCAGCTTGGTGGACAGCTCGAATGAGCAGTTCTTC. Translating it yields CASSLVDSSNEQFF.

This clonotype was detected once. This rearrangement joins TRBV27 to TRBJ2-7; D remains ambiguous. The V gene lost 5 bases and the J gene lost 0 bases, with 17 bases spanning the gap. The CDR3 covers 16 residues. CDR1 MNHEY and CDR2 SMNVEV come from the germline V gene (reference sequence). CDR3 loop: CASSVMGRAPSYEQYF. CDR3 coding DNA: TGTGCCAGCAGTGTAATGGGAAGGGCACCCTCCTACGAGCAGTACTTC.

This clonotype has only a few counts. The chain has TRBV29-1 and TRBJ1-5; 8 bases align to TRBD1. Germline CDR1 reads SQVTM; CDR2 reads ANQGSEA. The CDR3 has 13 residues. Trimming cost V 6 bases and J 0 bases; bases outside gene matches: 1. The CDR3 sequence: CSVQGASNQPQHF. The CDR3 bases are TGCAGCGTGCAGGGGGCTAGCAATCAGCCCCAGCATTTT.

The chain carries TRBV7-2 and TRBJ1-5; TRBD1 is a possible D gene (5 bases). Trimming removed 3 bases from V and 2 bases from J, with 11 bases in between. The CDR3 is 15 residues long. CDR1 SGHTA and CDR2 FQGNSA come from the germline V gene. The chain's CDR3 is CASSLSQGGNQPQHF. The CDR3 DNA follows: TGTGCCAGCAGCTTGAGTCAGGGAGGCAATCAGCCCCAGCATTTT.

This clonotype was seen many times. In nucleotides, the CDR3 is TGTGCCAGCAGCTCCGGACTAGCGGGAGTTAGAGGCTACAATGAGCAGTTCTTC. This gives the protein CASSSGLAGVRGYNEQFF. The V gene is TRBV28, the J gene TRBJ2-1; 13 positions agree with TRBD2. CDR1 and CDR2 (germline): MDHEN, SYDVKM. The ends lost 6 bases at V and 3 bases at J; junction bases unmatched: 11. This CDR3 region has 18 residues.

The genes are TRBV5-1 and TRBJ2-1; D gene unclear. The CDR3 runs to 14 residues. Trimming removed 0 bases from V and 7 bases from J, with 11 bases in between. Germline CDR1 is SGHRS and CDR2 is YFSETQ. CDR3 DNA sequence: TGCGCCAGCAGCTTGGATCCGGTTGTTAATGAGCAGTTCTTC. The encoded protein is CASSLDPVVNEQFF.

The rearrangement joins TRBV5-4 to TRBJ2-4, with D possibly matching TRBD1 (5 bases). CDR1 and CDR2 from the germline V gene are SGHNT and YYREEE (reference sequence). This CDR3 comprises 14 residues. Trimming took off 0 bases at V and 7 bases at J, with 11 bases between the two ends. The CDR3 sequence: CASSLGQQGNIQYF. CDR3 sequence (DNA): TGTGCCAGCAGCTTGGGACAGCAAGGCAACATTCAGTACTTC.